This T cell receptor beta chain derives from a study of blood T cell repertoires in COVID-19. Study-wide context: The cDNA or gDNA used as material had been derived from T cells, B-cell-depleted T cells, or PBMCs.

The J segment lost 4 bases and the V segment lost 2 bases, leaving 9 bases of the junction unmatched. CDR3 length: 16 amino acids. The V gene's germline CDR1 is MNHEY and CDR2 SMNVEV (reference sequence). Original handling: Nucleated cell counts were estimated from reference gene primer amplification. Sequenced by immunoSEQ multiplex PCR; TCRdb stores in-frame clones only, minus some. The DNA was the basis for D and trimming; V, J and clone size are from that table. Of roughly 250,000 clones in the sample, about 87% are singletons; the top ten hold roughly 3.9%. The chain links TRBV27 to TRBJ1-1; 8 bases match TRBD1. The material sequenced was peripheral blood. The sequence came from a woman aged 40 to 49 with acute or convalescent COVID-19. The CDR3 nucleotides are TGTGCCAGCAGTTTACAGTCAGGGGGCGTTCGCACTGAAGCTTTCTTT. This encodes CASSLQSGGVRTEAFF.